The rows below give T cell receptor beta chains drawn from one sample of a study of cytomegalovirus exposure and HLA in healthy donors. Sequencing used immunoSEQ multiplex PCR; TCRdb keeps in-frame clones, though not all of them. The profile shows about 160,000 clones, 65% to 80% of them singletons. Sequenced sample: PBMCs. The receptors here all came from a female donor in good health and CMV-seronegative. Each CDR3 is given with its conserved first and last residue. D genes are given only for firm matches. Some rows have no size entry. The others give once, few or many, or a class for an expanded clone.

d_call: TRBD1; v_call: TRBV19; j_call: TRBJ1-2; clone_size: .; cdr3_aa: CASSAPRDRGRNYGYTF; cdr3_nt: TGTGCCAGTAGTGCGCCTAGGGACAGGGGGCGAAACTATGGCTACACCTTC
d_call: TRBD1; v_call: TRBV5-6; j_call: TRBJ2-7; clone_size: few; cdr3_aa: CASRRTGGEHEQYF; cdr3_nt: TGTGCCAGCAGGCGGACAGGGGGCGAACACGAGCAGTACTTC
d_call: TRBD1; v_call: TRBV5-4; j_call: TRBJ1-2; clone_size: .; cdr3_aa: CASSWDRVMYGYTF; cdr3_nt: TGTGCCAGCAGCTGGGACAGGGTCATGTATGGCTACACCTTC
d_call: TRBD1; v_call: TRBV30; j_call: TRBJ2-5; clone_size: .; cdr3_aa: CAWSTGGAETQYF; cdr3_nt: TGTGCCTGGAGCACAGGGGGCGCTGAGACCCAGTACTTC
d_call: .; v_call: TRBV5-6; j_call: TRBJ2-7; clone_size: .; cdr3_aa: CASSSGAYEQYF; cdr3_nt: TGTGCCAGCAGCTCAGGGGCCTACGAGCAGTACTTC
d_call: .; v_call: TRBV5-6; j_call: TRBJ2-7; clone_size: .; cdr3_aa: CASSHYYEQYF; cdr3_nt: TGTGCCAGCAGTCACTACTACGAGCAGTACTTC
d_call: .; v_call: TRBV5-6; j_call: TRBJ1-2; clone_size: .; cdr3_aa: CASSFDSGRGYGYTF; cdr3_nt: TGTGCCAGCAGCTTCGACTCGGGCAGGGGCTATGGCTACACCTTC
d_call: .; v_call: TRBV11-2; j_call: TRBJ1-1; clone_size: once; cdr3_aa: CASSRTTTGNTEAFF; cdr3_nt: TGTGCCAGCAGCCGGACCACGACGGGAAACACTGAAGCTTTCTTT
d_call: TRBD1; v_call: TRBV27; j_call: TRBJ1-1; clone_size: .; cdr3_aa: CASSVTGGLGTEAFF; cdr3_nt: TGTGCCAGCAGTGTAACAGGGGGTCTGGGCACTGAAGCTTTCTTT
d_call: TRBD1; v_call: TRBV5-1; j_call: TRBJ2-7; clone_size: .; cdr3_aa: CASSTNPGQGAYEQYF; cdr3_nt: TGCGCCAGCAGCACAAACCCGGGACAGGGAGCCTACGAGCAGTACTTC
d_call: TRBD1; v_call: TRBV5-1; j_call: TRBJ2-7; clone_size: few; cdr3_aa: CASSQPDRVHEQYF; cdr3_nt: TGCGCCAGCAGTCAACCGGACAGGGTCCACGAGCAGTACTTC